Listed below are T cell receptor beta chains from one sample, sequenced in a study of beta chain features in type 1 diabetes. Using immunoSEQ multiplex PCR, the repertoire was profiled, and TCRdb retains in-frame clones only, with some absent. This sample has some 300,000 clones; under 8.5% occur once, and the top ten carry approximately 1%. The sample was central memory CD4+ T cells from blood. The receptors were sampled from a woman between 18 and 29 years old in good health. Both conserved end residues are part of each CDR3. The D gene is left open where the match is weak. Not all rows give a size; the values are once, few, many and, for expanded clones, a class.

clone_size j_call v_call d_call cdr3_nt cdr3_aa
. TRBJ2-2 TRBV7-9 . TGTGCCAGCAGCTTGGTGGGCCAGTACACCGGGGAGCTGTTTTTT CASSLVGQYTGELFF
few TRBJ2-3 TRBV7-3 . TGTGCCAGCAGCTTAGCACAGGGAACGCAGTATTTT CASSLAQGTQYF
few TRBJ2-1 TRBV30 . TGTGCCTGGATCCCCACCGCACCCTACAATGAGCAGTTCTTC CAWIPTAPYNEQFF
many TRBJ1-2 TRBV6-6 . TGTGCCAGCGGGAGCGATATTAACTATGGCTACACCTTC CASGSDINYGYTF
. TRBJ1-5 TRBV15 . TGTGCCACCAGCAGAGAAGGGACCTACAATCAGCCCCAGCATTTT CATSREGTYNQPQHF
. TRBJ2-7 TRBV13 . TGTGCCAGCAGTATCGGCTACTCCTCCTACGAGCAGTACTTC CASSIGYSSYEQYF
. TRBJ2-5 TRBV7-2 . TGTGCCAGCAGCTTAATAGGGGAAGAGACCCAGTACTTC CASSLIGEETQYF
few TRBJ2-1 TRBV6-1 . TGTGCCAGCGTGAAAGACCCGAGCACGTACAATGAGCAGTTCTTC CASVKDPSTYNEQFF
few TRBJ1-1 TRBV5-1 . TGCGCCAGCAGCTTGTCGGCCATGAACACTGAAGCTTTCTTT CASSLSAMNTEAFF
. TRBJ2-3 TRBV9 . TGTGCCAGCACTCCCTCCGGCGGGGCCCGGGATACGCAGTATTTT CASTPSGGARDTQYF
few TRBJ1-2 TRBV27 TRBD1 TGTGCCAGCAGCCAGAACAGGGGGCGCGGCTATGGCTACACCTTC CASSQNRGRGYGYTF
. TRBJ1-1 TRBV7-9 . TGTGCCAGCAGCTTGGAGGGAAGCACTGAAGCTTTCTTT CASSLEGSTEAFF
. TRBJ1-1 TRBV5-1 . TGCGCCAGCAGCTTGCTCGGGGGCTGGGACACTGAAGCTTTCTTT CASSLLGGWDTEAFF
. TRBJ1-1 TRBV5-5 . TGTGCCAGCAGCTTGGGTGGGCAGTGGAACACTGAAGCTTTCTTT CASSLGGQWNTEAFF
. TRBJ2-7 TRBV5-4 . TGTGCCAGCAGCCAGGGGACAAGGATCTACGAGCAGTACTTC CASSQGTRIYEQYF
few TRBJ1-1 TRBV20-1 . TGCAGTGCTAGCGATAACACTGAAGCTTTCTTT CSASDNTEAFF
. TRBJ1-3 TRBV15 . TGTGCCACCAGCAGAGTGGGCGAGGCTGGAAACACCATATATTTT CATSRVGEAGNTIYF
. TRBJ2-7 TRBV6-5 . TGTGCCACCCGAAGGAGCCTGGGCGGCTCCTACGAGCAGTACTTC CATRRSLGGSYEQYF
few TRBJ1-4 TRBV5-1 . TGCGCCAGTACCGAGTCCTCAACTAATGAAAAACTGTTTTTT CASTESSTNEKLFF
many TRBJ2-1 TRBV11-2 . TGTGCCAGCAGCTCCGGACGTTCTCCCAATGAGCAGTTCTTC CASSSGRSPNEQFF
many TRBJ2-7 TRBV4-1 TRBD2 TGCGCCAGCAGCCAAGTATCTAGCGGGATGGCTGCCTACGAGCAGTACTTC CASSQVSSGMAAYEQYF
many TRBJ1-2 TRBV4-3 TRBD1 TGCGCCAGCAGCCAAGTGGCTCGGACAGGGCCCTATGGCTACACCTTC CASSQVARTGPYGYTF
. TRBJ1-4 TRBV5-6 TRBD1 TGTGCCAGCAGCTGGGACAGGTTCGATGAAAAACTGTTTTTT CASSWDRFDEKLFF
few TRBJ2-5 TRBV29-1 . TGCAGCGTCACCAGGGCTATTGAGACCCAGTACTTC CSVTRAIETQYF
. TRBJ1-2 TRBV7-9 . TGTGCCAGCAGCCAAGAAACAGGATTATCTGGCTACACCTTC CASSQETGLSGYTF
few TRBJ1-2 TRBV30 . TGTGCCCTAACGGACAACTCTAACTATGGCTACACCTTC CALTDNSNYGYTF
. TRBJ1-5 TRBV30 TRBD1 TGTGCCTGGCAAGGACAGGGAAGTATGGGCAATCAGCCCCAGCATTTT CAWQGQGSMGNQPQHF